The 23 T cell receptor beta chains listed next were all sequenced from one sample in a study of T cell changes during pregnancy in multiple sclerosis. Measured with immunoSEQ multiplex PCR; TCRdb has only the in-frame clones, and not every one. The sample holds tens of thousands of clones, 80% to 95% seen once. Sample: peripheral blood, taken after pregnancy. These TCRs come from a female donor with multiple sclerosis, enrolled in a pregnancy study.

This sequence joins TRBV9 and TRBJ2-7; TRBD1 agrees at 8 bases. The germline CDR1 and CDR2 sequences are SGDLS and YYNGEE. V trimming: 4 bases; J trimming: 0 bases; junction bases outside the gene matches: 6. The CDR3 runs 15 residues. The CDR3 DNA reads TGTGCCAGCAGCCCACGGACAGGGAGCTCCTACGAGCAGTACTTC. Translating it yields CASSPRTGSSYEQYF.

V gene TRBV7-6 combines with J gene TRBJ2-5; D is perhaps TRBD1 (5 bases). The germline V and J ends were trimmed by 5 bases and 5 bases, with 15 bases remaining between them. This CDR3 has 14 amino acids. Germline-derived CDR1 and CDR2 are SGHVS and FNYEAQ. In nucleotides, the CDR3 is TGTGCCAGCAGCGGAACGACAGTAATCGAGACCCAGTACTTC. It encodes CASSGTTVIETQYF.

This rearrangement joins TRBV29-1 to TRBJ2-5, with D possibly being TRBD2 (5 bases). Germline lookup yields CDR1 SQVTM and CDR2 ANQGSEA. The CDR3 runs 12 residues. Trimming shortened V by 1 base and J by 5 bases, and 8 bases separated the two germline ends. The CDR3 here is CSVEGRGETQYF. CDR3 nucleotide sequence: TGCAGCGTTGAAGGGCGCGGGGAGACCCAGTACTTC.

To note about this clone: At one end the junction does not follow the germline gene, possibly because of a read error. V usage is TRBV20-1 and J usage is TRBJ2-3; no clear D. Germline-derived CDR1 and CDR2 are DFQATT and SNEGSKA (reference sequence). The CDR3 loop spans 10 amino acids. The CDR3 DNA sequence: TGCAGTGTTGAAACAGATACACAGTATTTT. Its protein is CSVETDTQYF.

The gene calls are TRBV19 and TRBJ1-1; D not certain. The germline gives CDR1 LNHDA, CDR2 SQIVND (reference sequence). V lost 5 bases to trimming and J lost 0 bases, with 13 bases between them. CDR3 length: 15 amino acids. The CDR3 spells CASSAGGLMNTEAFF. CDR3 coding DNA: TGTGCCAGTAGTGCGGGAGGATTAATGAACACTGAAGCTTTCTTT. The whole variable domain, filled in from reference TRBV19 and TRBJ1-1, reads DGGITQSPKYLFRKEGQNVTLSCEQNLNHDAMYWYRQDPGQGLRLIYYSQIVNDFQKGDIAEGYSVSREKKESFPLTVTSAQKNPTAFYLCASSAGGLMNTEAFFGQGTRLTVV.

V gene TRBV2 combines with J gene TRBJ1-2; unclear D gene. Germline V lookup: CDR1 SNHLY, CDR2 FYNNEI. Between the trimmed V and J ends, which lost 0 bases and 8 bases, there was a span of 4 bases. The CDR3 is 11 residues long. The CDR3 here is CASSEARGYTF. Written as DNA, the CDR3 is TGTGCCAGCAGTGAAGCGCGAGGCTACACCTTC.

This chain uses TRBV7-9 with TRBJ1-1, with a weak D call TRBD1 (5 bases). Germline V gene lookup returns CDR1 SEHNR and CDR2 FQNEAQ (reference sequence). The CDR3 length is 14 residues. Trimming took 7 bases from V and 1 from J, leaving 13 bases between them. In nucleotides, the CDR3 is TGTGCCAGCACTTCCCGGGGGGGGAACACTGAAGCTTTCTTT. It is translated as CASTSRGGNTEAFF. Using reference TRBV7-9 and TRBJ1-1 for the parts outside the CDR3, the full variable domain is DTGVSQNPRHKITKRGQNVTFRCDPISEHNRLYWYRQTLGQGPEFLTYFQNEAQLEKSRLLSDRFSAERPKGSFSTLEIQRTEQGDSAMYLCASTSRGGNTEAFFGQGTRLTVV.

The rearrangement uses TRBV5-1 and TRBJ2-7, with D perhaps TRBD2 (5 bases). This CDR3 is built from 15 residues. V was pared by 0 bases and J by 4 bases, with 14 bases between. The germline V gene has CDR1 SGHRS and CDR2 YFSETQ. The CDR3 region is CASSLEQRFKYEQYF. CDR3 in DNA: TGCGCCAGCAGCTTGGAACAGCGGTTTAAGTACGAGCAGTACTTC.

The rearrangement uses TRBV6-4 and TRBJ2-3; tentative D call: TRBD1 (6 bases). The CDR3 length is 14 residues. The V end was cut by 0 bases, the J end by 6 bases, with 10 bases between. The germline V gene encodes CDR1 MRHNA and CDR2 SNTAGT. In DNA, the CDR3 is TGTGCCAGCAGTGACTCCAGGGGTCACGATACGCAGTATTTT. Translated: CASSDSRGHDTQYF.

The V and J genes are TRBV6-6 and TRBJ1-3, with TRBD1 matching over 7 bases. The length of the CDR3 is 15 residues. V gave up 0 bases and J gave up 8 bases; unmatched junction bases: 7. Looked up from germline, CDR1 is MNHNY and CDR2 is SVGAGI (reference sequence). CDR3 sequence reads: CASSYSPRQGYTIYF. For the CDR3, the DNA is TGTGCCAGCAGTTACTCTCCGAGACAGGGATACACCATATATTTT.

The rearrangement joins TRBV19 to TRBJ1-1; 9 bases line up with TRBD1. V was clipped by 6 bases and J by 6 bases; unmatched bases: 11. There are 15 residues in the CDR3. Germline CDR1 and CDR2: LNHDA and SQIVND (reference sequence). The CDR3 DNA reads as TGTGCCAGTAGCCACACCGGGACAGGGAGTCCTGAAGCTTTCTTT. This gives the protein CASSHTGTGSPEAFF.

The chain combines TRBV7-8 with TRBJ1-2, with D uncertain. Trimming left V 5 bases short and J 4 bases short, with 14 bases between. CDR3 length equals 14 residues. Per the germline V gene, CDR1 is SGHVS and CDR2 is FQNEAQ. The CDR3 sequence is CASSPSQARYGYTF. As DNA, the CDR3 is TGTGCCAGCAGCCCGAGCCAGGCCCGCTATGGCTACACCTTC.

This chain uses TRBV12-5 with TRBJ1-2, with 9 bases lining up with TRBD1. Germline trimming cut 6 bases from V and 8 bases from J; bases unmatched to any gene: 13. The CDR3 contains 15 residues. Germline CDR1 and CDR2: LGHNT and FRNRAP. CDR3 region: CASGQILGTGIGYTF. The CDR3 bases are TGTGCTAGTGGCCAGATTCTCGGGACAGGGATAGGCTACACCTTC.

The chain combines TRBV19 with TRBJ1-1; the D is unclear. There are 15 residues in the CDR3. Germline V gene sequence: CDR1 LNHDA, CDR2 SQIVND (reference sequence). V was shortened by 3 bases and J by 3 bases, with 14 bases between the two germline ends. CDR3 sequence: CASSMQVGVYTEAFF. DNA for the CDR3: TGTGCCAGTAGTATGCAGGTCGGGGTTTACACTGAAGCTTTCTTT.

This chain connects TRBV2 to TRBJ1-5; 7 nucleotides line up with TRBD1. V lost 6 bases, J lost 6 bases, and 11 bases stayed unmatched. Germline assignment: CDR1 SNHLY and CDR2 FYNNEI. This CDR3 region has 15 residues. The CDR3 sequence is CASRTGQAASQPQHF. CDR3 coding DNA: TGTGCCAGCAGGACCGGACAGGCCGCGAGTCAGCCCCAGCATTTT. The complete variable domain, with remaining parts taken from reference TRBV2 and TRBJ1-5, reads EPEVTQTPSHQVTQMGQEVILRCVPISNHLYFYWYRQILGQKVEFLVSFYNNEISEKSEIFDDQFSVERPDGSNFTLKIRSTKLEDSAMYFCASRTGQAASQPQHFGDGTRLSIL.

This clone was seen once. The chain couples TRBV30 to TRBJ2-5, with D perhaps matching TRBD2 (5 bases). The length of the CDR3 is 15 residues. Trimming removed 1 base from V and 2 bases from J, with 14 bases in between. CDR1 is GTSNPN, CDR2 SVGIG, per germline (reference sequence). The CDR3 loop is CAWSAPGRDQETQYF. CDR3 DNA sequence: TGTGCCTGGAGTGCCCCAGGCCGGGATCAAGAGACCCAGTACTTC.

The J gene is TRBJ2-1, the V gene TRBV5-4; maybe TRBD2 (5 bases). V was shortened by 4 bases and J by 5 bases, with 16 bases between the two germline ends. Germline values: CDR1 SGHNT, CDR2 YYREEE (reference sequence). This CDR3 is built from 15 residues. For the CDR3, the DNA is TGTGCCAGCAGCCCATGGGGAGTGGGAAACAATGAGCAGTTCTTC. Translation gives CASSPWGVGNNEQFF.

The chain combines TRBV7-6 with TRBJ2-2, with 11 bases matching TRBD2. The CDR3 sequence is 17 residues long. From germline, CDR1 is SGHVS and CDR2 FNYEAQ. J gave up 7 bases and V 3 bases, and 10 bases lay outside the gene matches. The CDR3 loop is CASSFNLAGGLGGELFF. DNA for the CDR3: TGTGCCAGCAGCTTTAATCTAGCGGGGGGACTTGGCGGGGAGCTGTTTTTT.

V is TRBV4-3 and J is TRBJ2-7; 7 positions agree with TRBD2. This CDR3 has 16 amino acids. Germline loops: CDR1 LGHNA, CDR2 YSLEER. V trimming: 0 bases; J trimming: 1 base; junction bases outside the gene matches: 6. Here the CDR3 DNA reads TGCGCCAGCAGCCAAGAGTTGGGACTATTTTCCTACGAGCAGTACTTC. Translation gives CASSQELGLFSYEQYF.

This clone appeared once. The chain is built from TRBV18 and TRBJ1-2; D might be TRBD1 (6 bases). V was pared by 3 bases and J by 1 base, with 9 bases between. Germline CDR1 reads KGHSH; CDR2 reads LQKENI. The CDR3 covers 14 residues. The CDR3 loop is CASSPTGDNYGYTF. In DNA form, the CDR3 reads TGTGCCAGCTCACCGACAGGAGATAACTATGGCTACACCTTC.

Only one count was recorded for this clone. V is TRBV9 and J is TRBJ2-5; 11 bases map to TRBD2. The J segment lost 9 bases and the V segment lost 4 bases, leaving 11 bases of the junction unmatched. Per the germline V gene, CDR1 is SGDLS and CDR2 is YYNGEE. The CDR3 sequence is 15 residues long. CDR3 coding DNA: TGTGCCAGCAGCAAGACTAGCGGGGCCTCGGGGGCCCAGTACTTC. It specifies CASSKTSGASGAQYF.

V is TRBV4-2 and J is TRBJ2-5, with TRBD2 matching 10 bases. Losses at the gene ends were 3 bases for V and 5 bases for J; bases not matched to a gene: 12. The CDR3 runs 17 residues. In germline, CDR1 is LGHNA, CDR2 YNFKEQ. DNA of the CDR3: TGTGCCAGCAGCCAGAGCATCGTAGGGACTAGCGTTGAGACCCAGTACTTC. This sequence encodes CASSQSIVGTSVETQYF.

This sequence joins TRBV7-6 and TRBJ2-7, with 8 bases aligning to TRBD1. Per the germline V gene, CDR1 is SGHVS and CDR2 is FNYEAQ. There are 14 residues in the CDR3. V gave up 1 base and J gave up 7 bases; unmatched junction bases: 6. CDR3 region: CASSLVRQGKEQYF. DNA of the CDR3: TGTGCCAGCAGCTTAGTACGACAGGGGAAAGAGCAGTACTTC.